This TCR beta chain was found in a study of T cell responses to AZD1222 COVID-19 vaccine. Method: immunoSEQ multiplex PCR; TCRdb's copy keeps in-frame clones and lacks some. The sample holds under 150,000 clones, about 91% seen once. The sample was peripheral blood, taken on day 0 of AZD1222 vaccination. This TCR derives from an adult in good health.

CDR3 DNA sequence: TGTGCCAGCAGTGAAGCCAGGGTAAAGGGCGCGCCCCAGCATTTT. Amino acid sequence: CASSEARVKGAPQHF. The rearrangement uses TRBV2 and TRBJ1-5, with D possibly matching TRBD1 (5 bases). Germline V gene sequence: CDR1 SNHLY, CDR2 FYNNEI. The V end lost 0 bases, the J end lost 9 bases, and 15 bases lay between the germline ends. The CDR3 totals 15 residues.